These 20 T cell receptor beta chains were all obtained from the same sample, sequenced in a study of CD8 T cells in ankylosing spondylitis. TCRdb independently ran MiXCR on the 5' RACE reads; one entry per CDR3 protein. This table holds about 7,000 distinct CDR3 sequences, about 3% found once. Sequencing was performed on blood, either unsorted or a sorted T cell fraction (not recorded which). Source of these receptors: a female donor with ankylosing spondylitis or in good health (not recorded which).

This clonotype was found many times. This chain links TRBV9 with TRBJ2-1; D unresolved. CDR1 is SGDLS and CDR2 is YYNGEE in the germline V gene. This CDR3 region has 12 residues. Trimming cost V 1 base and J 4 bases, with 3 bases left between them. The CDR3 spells CASSVQYNEQFF. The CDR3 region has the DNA TGTGCCAGCAGCGTACAGTACAATGAGCAGTTCTTC.

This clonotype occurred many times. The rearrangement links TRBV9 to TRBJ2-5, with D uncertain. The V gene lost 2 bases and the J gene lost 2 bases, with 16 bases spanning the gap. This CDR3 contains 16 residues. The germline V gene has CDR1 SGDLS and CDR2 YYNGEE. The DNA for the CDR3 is TGTGCCAGCAGCGTGGAAGGCCACCCACGGCAAGAGACCCAGTACTTC. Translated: CASSVEGHPRQETQYF.

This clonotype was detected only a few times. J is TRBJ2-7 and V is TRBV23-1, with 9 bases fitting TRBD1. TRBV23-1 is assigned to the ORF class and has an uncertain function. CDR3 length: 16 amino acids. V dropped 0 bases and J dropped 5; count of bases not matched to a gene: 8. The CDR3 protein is CASSQSGQGVFHEQYF. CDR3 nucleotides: TGCGCCAGCAGTCAATCGGGACAGGGTGTCTTTCACGAGCAGTACTTC.

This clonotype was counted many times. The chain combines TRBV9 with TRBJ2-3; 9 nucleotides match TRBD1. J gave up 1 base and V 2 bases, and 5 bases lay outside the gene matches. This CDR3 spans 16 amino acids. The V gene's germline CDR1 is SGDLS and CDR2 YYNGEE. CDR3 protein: CASSVGQGTGTDTQYF. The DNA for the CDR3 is TGTGCCAGCAGCGTCGGACAGGGGACGGGCACAGATACGCAGTATTTT.

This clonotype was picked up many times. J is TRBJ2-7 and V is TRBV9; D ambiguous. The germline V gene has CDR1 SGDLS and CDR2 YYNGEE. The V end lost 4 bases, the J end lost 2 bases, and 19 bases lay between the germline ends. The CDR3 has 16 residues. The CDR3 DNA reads TGTGCCAGCAGCCCTCACTCAGGTTATAACCCCTACGAGCAGTACTTC. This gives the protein CASSPHSGYNPYEQYF.

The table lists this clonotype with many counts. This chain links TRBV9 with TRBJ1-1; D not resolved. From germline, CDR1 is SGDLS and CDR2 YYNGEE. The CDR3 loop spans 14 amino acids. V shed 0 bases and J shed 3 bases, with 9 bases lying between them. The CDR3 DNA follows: TGTGCCAGCAGCGTAGTGTCGACCTACACTGAAGCTTTCTTT. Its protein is CASSVVSTYTEAFF.

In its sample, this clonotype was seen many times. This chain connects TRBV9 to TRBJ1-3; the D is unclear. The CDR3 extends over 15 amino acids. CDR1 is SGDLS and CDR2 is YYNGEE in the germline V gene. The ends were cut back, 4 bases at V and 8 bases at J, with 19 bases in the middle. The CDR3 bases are TGTGCCAGCAGCCCGACCCTCCGTGGAGCGGACACCATATATTTT. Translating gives CASSPTLRGADTIYF.

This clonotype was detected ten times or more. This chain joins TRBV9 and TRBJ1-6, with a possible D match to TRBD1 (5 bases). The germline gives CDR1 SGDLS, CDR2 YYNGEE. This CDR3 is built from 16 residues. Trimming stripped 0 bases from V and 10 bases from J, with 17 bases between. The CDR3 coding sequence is TGTGCCAGCAGCGTAGGGGGGGAAATAGATGGCTCACCCCTCCACTTT. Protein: CASSVGGEIDGSPLHF.

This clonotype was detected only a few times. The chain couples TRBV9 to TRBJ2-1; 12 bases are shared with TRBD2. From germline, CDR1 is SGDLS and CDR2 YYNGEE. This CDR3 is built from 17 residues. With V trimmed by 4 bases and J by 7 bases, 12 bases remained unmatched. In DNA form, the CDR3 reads TGTGCCAGCAGCTCCGCCCTGCTAGCGGGAGGGCCGAATGAGCAGTTCTTC. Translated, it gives CASSSALLAGGPNEQFF.

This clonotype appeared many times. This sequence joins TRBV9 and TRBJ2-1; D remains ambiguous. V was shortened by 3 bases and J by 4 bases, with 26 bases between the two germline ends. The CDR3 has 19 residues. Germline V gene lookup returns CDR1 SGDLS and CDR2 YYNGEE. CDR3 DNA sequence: TGTGCCAGCAGCGACCGCCCTTCAGAAAGAATCCCAAGGTACAATGAGCAGTTCTTC. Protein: CASSDRPSERIPRYNEQFF.

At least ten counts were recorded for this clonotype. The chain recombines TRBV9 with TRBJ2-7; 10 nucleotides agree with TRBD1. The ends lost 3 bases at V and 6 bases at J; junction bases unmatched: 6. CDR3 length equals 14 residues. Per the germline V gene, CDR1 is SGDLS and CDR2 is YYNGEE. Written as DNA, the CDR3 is TGTGCCAGCAGCGGCGGGACAGGGGATTTCGAGCAGTACTTC. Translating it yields CASSGGTGDFEQYF.

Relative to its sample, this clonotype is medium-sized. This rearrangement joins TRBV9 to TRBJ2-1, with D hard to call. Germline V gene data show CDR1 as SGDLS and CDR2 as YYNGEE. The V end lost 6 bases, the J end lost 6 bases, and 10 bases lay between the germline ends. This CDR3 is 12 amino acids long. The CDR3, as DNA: TGTGCCAGCAAAGCGCTAAGCAATGAGCAGTTCTTC. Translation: CASKALSNEQFF.

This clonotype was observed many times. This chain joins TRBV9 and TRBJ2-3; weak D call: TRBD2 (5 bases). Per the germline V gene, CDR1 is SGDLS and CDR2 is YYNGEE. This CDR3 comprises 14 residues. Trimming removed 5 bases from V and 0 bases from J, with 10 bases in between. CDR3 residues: CASSLSGSTDTQYF. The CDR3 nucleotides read TGTGCCAGCAGTCTAAGCGGAAGCACAGATACGCAGTATTTT.

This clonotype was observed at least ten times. The CDR3 sequence is CASSGGGYGTEAFF. The CDR3 DNA sequence: TGTGCCAGCAGCGGGGGTGGGTACGGCACTGAAGCTTTCTTT. V usage is TRBV9 and J usage is TRBJ1-1; D is undetermined. Trimming removed 3 bases from V and 4 bases from J, with 13 bases in between. Germline lookup yields CDR1 SGDLS and CDR2 YYNGEE. The CDR3 runs to 14 residues. The full variable domain, completed using reference TRBV9 and TRBJ1-1, is DSGVTQTPKHLITATGQRVTLRCSPRSGDLSVYWYQQSLDQGLQFLIQYYNGEERAKGNILERFSAQQFPDLHSELNLSSLELGDSALYFCASSGGGYGTEAFFGQGTRLTVV.

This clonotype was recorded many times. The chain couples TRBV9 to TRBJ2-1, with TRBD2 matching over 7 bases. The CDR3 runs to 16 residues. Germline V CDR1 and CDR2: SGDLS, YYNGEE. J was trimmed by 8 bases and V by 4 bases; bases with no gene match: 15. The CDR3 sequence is CASSPLASGTLDEQFF. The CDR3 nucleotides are TGTGCCAGCAGCCCCCTTGCTAGCGGTACTCTCGATGAGCAGTTCTTC.

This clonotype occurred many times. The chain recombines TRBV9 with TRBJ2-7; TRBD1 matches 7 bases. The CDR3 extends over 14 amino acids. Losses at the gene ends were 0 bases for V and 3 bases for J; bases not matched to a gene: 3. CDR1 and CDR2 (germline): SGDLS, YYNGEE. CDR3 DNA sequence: TGTGCCAGCAGCGTAGAGGGACAGAGCTACGAGCAGTACTTC. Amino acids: CASSVEGQSYEQYF.

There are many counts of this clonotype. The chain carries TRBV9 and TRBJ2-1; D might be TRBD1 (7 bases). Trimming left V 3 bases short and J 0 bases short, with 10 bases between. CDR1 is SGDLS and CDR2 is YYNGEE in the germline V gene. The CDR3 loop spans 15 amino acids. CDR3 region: CASSAGGYSYNEQFF. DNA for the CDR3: TGTGCCAGCAGCGCAGGGGGGTACTCCTACAATGAGCAGTTCTTC.

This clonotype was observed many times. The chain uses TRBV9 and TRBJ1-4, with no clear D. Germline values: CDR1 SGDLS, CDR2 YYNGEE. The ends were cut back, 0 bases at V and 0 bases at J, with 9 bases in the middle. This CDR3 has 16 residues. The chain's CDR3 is CASSVVADATNEKLFF. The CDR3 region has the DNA TGTGCCAGCAGCGTAGTGGCCGATGCAACTAATGAAAAACTGTTTTTT.

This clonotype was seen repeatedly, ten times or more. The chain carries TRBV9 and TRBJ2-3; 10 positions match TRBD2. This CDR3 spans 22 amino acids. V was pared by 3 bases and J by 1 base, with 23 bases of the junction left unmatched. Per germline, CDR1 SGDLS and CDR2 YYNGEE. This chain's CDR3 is CASSGSSLGGTTSGWRTDTQYF. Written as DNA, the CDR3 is TGTGCCAGCAGCGGGAGTTCCCTCGGGGGAACGACTAGCGGGTGGCGCACAGATACGCAGTATTTT.

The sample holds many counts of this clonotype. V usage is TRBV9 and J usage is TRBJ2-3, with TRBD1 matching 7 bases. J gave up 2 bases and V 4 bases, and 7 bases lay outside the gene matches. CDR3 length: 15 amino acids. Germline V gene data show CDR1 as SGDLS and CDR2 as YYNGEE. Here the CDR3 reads CASSLGTVDTDTQYF. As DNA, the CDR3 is TGTGCCAGCAGCTTGGGGACAGTTGACACAGATACGCAGTATTTT.